Listed below are T cell receptor beta chains from one sample, sequenced in a study of metastatic and nonmetastatic thyroid tumors. Via MiXCR, TCRdb re-called the PCR reads. The sample has 50,000 or so clones, under 20% seen once. The sample consisted of blood. The origin of the receptors is a female donor with papillary thyroid cancer or a benign thyroid nodule (not recorded which). Some clones in this sample may be carry-over from other donors' samples. The CDR3 runs from the conserved cysteine through the conserved F or W. D genes are given only for firm matches. Clone size is not always given. Where it is, it says once, few, many or a class for expanded clones.

many	TRBD1	TRBJ1-1	TRBV11-1	CASRSDRGKTEAFF	TGTGCCAGCAGGTCTGACAGGGGCAAAACTGAAGCTTTCTTT
-	-	TRBJ1-2	TRBV28	CASSLWKMVAYGYTF	TGTGCCAGCAGTTTGTGGAAGATGGTAGCCTATGGCTATACCTTC
-	-	TRBJ2-2	TRBV15	CATSIGAGVANTGELFF	TGTGCCACCAGCATAGGAGCAGGGGTCGCAAACACCGGGGAGCTGTTTTTT
many	-	TRBJ1-5	TRBV5-5	CASSLRSNQPQHF	TGTGCCAGCAGCTTGCGGAGTAATCAGCCCCAGCATTTT
many	-	TRBJ2-3	TRBV24-1	CATSDLQSGTSTDTQYF	TGTGCCACCAGTGATTTGCAGAGCGGCACTAGCACAGATACGCAGTATTTT
many	-	TRBJ1-4	TRBV6-1	CASSEDEGLGVGEKLFF	TGTGCCAGCAGTGAAGACGAGGGTTTAGGGGTAGGGGAAAAACTGTTTTTT
many	-	TRBJ1-4	TRBV20-1	CSARDREKLFF	TGCAGTGCTAGAGATCGCGAAAAACTGTTTTTT
many	-	TRBJ1-1	TRBV20-1	CSAYNLRGGEAFF	TGCAGTGCTTACAACCTGCGAGGAGGTGAAGCTTTCTTT
few	-	TRBJ2-7	TRBV5-1	CASSLTGFLTYEQYF	TGCGCCAGCAGCTTGACAGGGTTCCTCACCTACGAGCAGTACTTC
many	-	TRBJ1-5	TRBV12-3/TRBV12-4	CASSPGSPREPQHF	TGTGCCAGCAGTCCCGGTTCCCCAAGGGAGCCCCAGCATTTT
many	-	TRBJ1-2	TRBV4-2	CASSQEQVRSYGYTF	TGTGCCAGCAGCCAAGAACAGGTCCGGAGTTATGGCTACACCTTC
-	-	TRBJ1-1	TRBV6-1	CASRTHGSANTEAFF	TGTGCCAGCAGAACCCATGGTTCTGCGAACACTGAAGCTTTCTTT
few	-	TRBJ2-5	TRBV6-1	CASSELEGGQETQYF	TGTGCCAGCAGCGAATTAGAGGGAGGACAAGAGACCCAGTACTTC
many	-	TRBJ2-1	TRBV6-6	CASSYGGSSTMEQFF	TGTGCCAGCAGTTACGGTGGCAGTTCTACAATGGAGCAGTTCTTC
-	TRBD1	TRBJ2-3	TRBV2	CASPKLGQVTDTQYF	TGTGCCAGCCCCAAACTAGGACAGGTCACAGATACGCAGTATTTT
medium-sized	TRBD2	TRBJ2-7	TRBV28	CASSPGTSGYEQYF	TGTGCCAGCAGCCCCGGGACTAGCGGCTACGAGCAGTACTTC
many	TRBD1	TRBJ1-6	TRBV7-9	CASSLTGANSPLHF	TGTGCCAGCAGCCTGACAGGGGCAAATTCACCCCTCCACTTT
many	-	TRBJ1-6	TRBV3-1	CASSPSPGGRNSPLHF	TGTGCCAGCAGCCCCTCACCGGGGGGTAGGAATTCACCCCTCCACTTT
many	-	TRBJ1-4	TRBV30	CAWSSYRDRGEKLFF	TGTGCCTGGAGTTCCTACAGGGATCGGGGCGAAAAACTGTTTTTT
many	TRBD2	TRBJ2-1	TRBV11-1	CASSPPSGTSYNEQFF	TGTGCCAGCAGCCCCCCTAGCGGTACGTCCTACAATGAGCAGTTCTTC
many	TRBD1	TRBJ1-1	TRBV27	CASSLDRLRDTTEAFF	TGTGCCAGCAGTTTGGACAGGTTAAGGGATACCACTGAAGCTTTCTTT
few	-	TRBJ2-7	TRBV6-2/TRBV6-3	CASSYSLKYEQYF	TGTGCCAGCAGTTACTCTCTGAAATACGAGCAGTACTTC
many	TRBD2	TRBJ2-2	TRBV20-1	CSASRTRNTGELFF	TGCAGTGCTAGTCGGACTAGGAACACCGGGGAGCTGTTTTTT
many	TRBD2	TRBJ2-2	TRBV27	CASRTSSLNTGELFF	TGTGCCAGCAGGACTAGCTCCTTGAACACCGGGGAGCTGTTTTTT
many	-	TRBJ1-1	TRBV4-1	CASSQQGEAFF	TGCGCCAGCAGCCAACAGGGTGAAGCTTTCTTT
few	-	TRBJ1-1	TRBV11-3	CASSLGQGMRAFF	TGTGCCAGCAGCTTAGGGCAGGGTATGAGAGCTTTCTTT
many	-	TRBJ1-1	TRBV20-1	CSAREVTEAFF	TGCAGTGCTAGGGAGGTTACTGAAGCTTTCTTT
-	-	TRBJ1-6	TRBV5-1	CASSFMERTPHSPLHF	TGCGCCAGCAGCTTTATGGAGCGGACACCCCATTCACCCCTCCACTTT
many	-	TRBJ2-7	TRBV30	CAWSGGRYEQYF	TGTGCCTGGAGTGGTGGGAGGTACGAGCAGTACTTC
-	-	TRBJ2-2	TRBV7-9	CASSDGTFTGELFF	TGTGCCAGCAGCGACGGGACATTTACCGGGGAGCTGTTTTTT
many	-	TRBJ1-2	TRBV6-5	CASSYPRSSSNYGYTF	TGTGCCAGCAGTTACCCCCGTTCAAGCTCTAACTATGGCTACACCTTC
many	TRBD2	TRBJ2-2	TRBV6-4	CASRPTSVETGELFF	TGTGCCAGCAGACCTACTAGCGTGGAGACCGGGGAGCTGTTTTTT
many	-	TRBJ2-5	TRBV2	CASSHDESGQETQYF	TGTGCCAGCAGCCACGACGAAAGCGGTCAAGAGACCCAGTACTTC
many	TRBD1	TRBJ1-1	TRBV19	CASSFWTGNAEAFF	TGTGCCAGTAGTTTCTGGACAGGGAACGCTGAAGCTTTCTTT
medium-sized	-	TRBJ2-7	TRBV6-1	CASRGKGGGAYEQYF	TGTGCCAGCAGGGGAAAAGGTGGGGGAGCCTACGAGCAGTACTTC
many	TRBD1	TRBJ1-5	TRBV12-3/TRBV12-4	CASSLGGTALNQPQHF	TGTGCCAGCAGTTTAGGCGGGACAGCCCTCAATCAGCCCCAGCATTTT
many	-	TRBJ2-3	TRBV11-1	CASRQDRYLGTDTQYF	TGTGCCAGCAGACAAGATCGTTATTTGGGGACAGATACGCAGTATTTT
many	TRBD1	TRBJ2-7	TRBV9	CASSSGQGASEQYF	TGTGCCAGCAGCTCCGGACAGGGGGCGTCCGAGCAGTACTTC
many	-	TRBJ2-3	TRBV4-2	CASSQEVRTDTQYF	TGTGCCAGCAGCCAAGAGGTGAGAACAGATACGCAGTATTTT
once	-	TRBJ2-2	TRBV5-1	CASSLDRNTGELFF	TGCGCCAGCAGCTTAGACAGGAACACCGGGGAGTTGTTTTTT